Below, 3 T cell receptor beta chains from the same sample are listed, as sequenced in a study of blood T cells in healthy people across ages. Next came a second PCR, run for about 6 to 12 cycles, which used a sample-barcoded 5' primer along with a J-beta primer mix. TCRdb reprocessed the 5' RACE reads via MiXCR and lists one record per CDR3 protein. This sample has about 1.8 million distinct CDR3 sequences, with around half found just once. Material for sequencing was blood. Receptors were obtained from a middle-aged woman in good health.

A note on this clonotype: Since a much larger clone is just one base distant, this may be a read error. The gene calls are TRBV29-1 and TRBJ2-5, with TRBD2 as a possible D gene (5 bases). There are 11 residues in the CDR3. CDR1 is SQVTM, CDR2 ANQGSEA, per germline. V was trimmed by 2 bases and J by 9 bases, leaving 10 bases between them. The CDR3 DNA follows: TGCAGCGTTGAACTGGTGGAGGCCCAGTACTTC. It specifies CSVELVEAQYF.

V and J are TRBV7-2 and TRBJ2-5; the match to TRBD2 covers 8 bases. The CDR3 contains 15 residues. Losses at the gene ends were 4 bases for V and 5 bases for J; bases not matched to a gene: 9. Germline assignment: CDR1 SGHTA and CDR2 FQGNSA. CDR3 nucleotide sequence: TGTGCCAGCAGCTCCGTTTTTGCGGGGGGTGAGACCCAGTACTTC. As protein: CASSSVFAGGETQYF.

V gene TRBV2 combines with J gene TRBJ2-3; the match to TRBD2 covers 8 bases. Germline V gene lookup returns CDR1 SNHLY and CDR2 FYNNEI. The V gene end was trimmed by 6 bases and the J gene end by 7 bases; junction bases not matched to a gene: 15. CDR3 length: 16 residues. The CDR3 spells CASRDDRTSKSNTQYF. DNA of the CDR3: TGTGCCAGCAGAGACGATAGGACTAGCAAGTCGAATACGCAGTATTTT.